Listed below are T cell receptor beta chains from one sample, sequenced in a study of T cells in Graves' hyperthyroidism and ophthalmopathy. TCRdb ran MiXCR on the multiplex PCR reads and lists one entry per CDR3 protein. The data hold 270,000 or so distinct CDR3 sequences, with nearly 15% observed a single time. Sequenced input: blood. These receptors all come from a woman in her forties or fifties with Graves' hyperthyroidism that later progressed to Graves' ophthalmopathy. Both conserved end residues are part of each CDR3. The D gene is left open where the match is weak. The listing skips clone size in some rows; elsewhere it reads once, few, many or a size class.

v_call	clone_size	j_call	d_call	cdr3_aa	cdr3_nt
TRBV7-9	.	TRBJ2-3	.	CASSFFERMDTQYF	TGTGCCAGCAGCTTTTTTGAGAGGATGGATACGCAGTATTTT
TRBV7-9	many	TRBJ1-2	.	CASSPNDMHGYTF	TGTGCCAGCAGCCCTAACGATATGCATGGCTACACCTTC
TRBV28	many	TRBJ1-4	.	CASSLDSATNEKLFF	TGTGCCAGCAGTTTGGATAGTGCAACTAATGAAAAACTGTTTTTT
TRBV7-9	many	TRBJ2-1	.	CASSEKYNEQFF	TGTGCCAGCAGCGAGAAGTACAATGAGCAGTTCTTC
TRBV20-1	many	TRBJ2-1	.	CSASGTYNEQFF	TGCAGTGCTAGTGGCACCTACAATGAGCAGTTCTTC
TRBV15	few	TRBJ2-4	.	CATSTQAGAKNIQYF	TGTGCCACCAGCACCCAAGCGGGAGCCAAAAACATTCAGTACTTC
TRBV24-1	.	TRBJ1-1	.	CATSDTMNTEAFF	TGTGCCACCAGTGATACGATGAACACTGAAGCTTTCTTT
TRBV7-3	.	TRBJ2-3	TRBD2	CASSLGAAGGSGGTQYF	TGTGCCAGCAGCTTAGGGGCCGCGGGGGGGTCCGGAGGGACGCAGTATTTT
TRBV5-5	.	TRBJ1-4	.	CASSKPSDRFNEKLFF	TGTGCCAGCAGCAAACCTTCCGACAGGTTTAATGAAAAACTGTTTTTT
TRBV7-8	few	TRBJ1-2	.	CASSFSSNYGYTF	TGTGCCAGCAGCTTCAGTTCTAACTATGGCTACACCTTC
TRBV10-3	.	TRBJ2-3	TRBD1	CAISETGGVADTQYF	TGTGCCATCAGTGAGACAGGGGGCGTCGCAGATACGCAGTATTTT
TRBV20-1	many	TRBJ1-1	.	CSARDWGQMNTEAFF	TGCAGTGCTAGAGATTGGGGGCAGATGAACACTGAAGCTTTCTTT
TRBV5-5	many	TRBJ1-5	TRBD1	CASSPMGPTGRQPQHF	TGTGCCAGCAGCCCCATGGGCCCGACAGGGCGTCAGCCCCAGCATTTT
TRBV6-1	.	TRBJ2-2	TRBD1	CASSRSQGADTGELFF	TGTGCCAGCAGTCGGTCACAGGGGGCGGACACCGGGGAGCTGTTTTTT
TRBV19	many	TRBJ1-1	.	CASYRNTEAFF	TGTGCCAGTTACAGGAACACTGAAGCTTTCTTT
TRBV6-1	many	TRBJ1-5	.	CASSVTVSASNQPQHF	TGTGCCAGCAGTGTAACAGTATCGGCGAGCAATCAGCCCCAGCATTTT
TRBV6-1	.	TRBJ2-1	.	CASSEWGNEQFF	TGTGCCAGCAGTGAATGGGGAAATGAGCAGTTCTTC
TRBV15	.	TRBJ2-4	TRBD2	CATSKAGGAKNIQYF	TGTGCCACCAGCAAGGCGGGAGGGGCCAAAAACATTCAGTACTTC
TRBV6-1	few	TRBJ2-6	.	CASRSGANVLTF	TGTGCCAGCAGGTCTGGGGCCAACGTCCTGACTTTC
TRBV5-1	many	TRBJ2-5	TRBD1	CASSHTQGGVETQYF	TGCGCCAGCAGCCATACCCAAGGGGGCGTAGAGACCCAGTACTTC
TRBV18	many	TRBJ2-5	TRBD1	CASSADREETQYF	TGTGCCAGCTCAGCAGACAGGGAGGAGACCCAGTACTTC
TRBV9	.	TRBJ2-7	TRBD2	CASSARTSGRIYEQYF	TGTGCCAGCAGCGCAAGGACTAGCGGGAGGATATACGAGCAGTACTTC
TRBV20-1	few	TRBJ1-2	TRBD1	CSAQLRGRSGYTF	TGCAGTGCGCAACTCAGGGGGCGCAGTGGCTACACCTTC
TRBV11-2	many	TRBJ2-5	.	CASTGSGREQETQYF	TGTGCCAGCACCGGGTCCGGAAGGGAGCAAGAGACCCAGTACTTC
TRBV7-3	few	TRBJ2-1	.	CASSSFTGEDYNEQFF	TGTGCCAGCAGCTCATTTACAGGGGAGGACTACAATGAGCAGTTCTTC
TRBV10-2	.	TRBJ1-1	.	CASSEPGTPMLSFF	TGCGCCAGCAGTGAGCCCGGGACCCCCATGCTGTCTTTCTTT
TRBV20-1	few	TRBJ2-6	.	CSARDVGAGANVLTF	TGCAGTGCTAGAGATGTGGGGGCTGGGGCCAACGTCCTGACTTTC
TRBV4-2	.	TRBJ2-7	.	CASSQDSADVGQYF	TGTGCCAGCAGCCAAGATAGCGCCGATGTAGGGCAGTACTTC
TRBV5-6	many	TRBJ2-5	.	CASSIRTTREETQYF	TGTGCCAGCAGCATCCGGACCACCCGCGAAGAGACCCAGTACTTC
TRBV18	many	TRBJ1-2	.	CASSVDAVYGYTF	TGTGCCAGCTCAGTGGACGCGGTGTATGGCTACACCTTC
TRBV28	many	TRBJ2-3	.	CASSLGDGADTQYF	TGTGCCAGCAGCCTCGGGGACGGGGCGGATACGCAGTATTTT
TRBV5-6	few	TRBJ2-1	TRBD2	CASSHIRAGGPMGQFF	TGTGCCAGCAGCCATATCAGGGCGGGAGGGCCAATGGGGCAGTTCTTC
TRBV19	.	TRBJ2-7	TRBD1	CASSRQGAYEQYF	TGTGCCAGTAGTAGACAGGGGGCCTACGAGCAGTACTTC
TRBV5-1	many	TRBJ2-4	TRBD1	CASSLAADRGIQYF	TGCGCCAGCAGCTTGGCTGCAGACAGGGGCATTCAGTACTTC
TRBV20-1	.	TRBJ2-5	.	CSARGVGGPLETQCF	TGCAGTGCTAGAGGGGTGGGGGGGCCCCTAGAGACCCAGTGCTTC
TRBV20-1	.	TRBJ2-3	.	CSAGWQGNTDTQYF	TGCAGTGCTGGGTGGCAGGGAAACACAGATACGCAGTATTTT
TRBV9	many	TRBJ1-4	.	CASSVDGGYTPQDEKLFF	TGTGCCAGCAGCGTAGATGGGGGGTACACACCCCAGGATGAAAAACTGTTTTTT